Below are 15 T cell receptor beta chains sequenced from a single sample in a study of OX40 agonist ivuxolimab in advanced cancers. The data were produced by immunoSEQ multiplex PCR, yet TCRdb's version contains in-frame clones alone and is incomplete. Seen here are around 35,000 clones, roughly 87% observed once, and the top ten hold roughly 19%. This sample comprised CD4+ or CD8+ T cells sorted from blood, obtained in a trial of the OX40 agonist ivuxolimab. These receptor sequences come from an adult with an advanced solid tumor such as melanoma, head and neck, liver or kidney cancer.

The sample holds many counts of this clone. This sequence joins TRBV13 and TRBJ1-3, with no clear D. The CDR3 loop spans 16 amino acids. Germline assignment: CDR1 PRHDT and CDR2 FYEKMQ (reference sequence). V dropped 5 bases and J dropped 0 bases, with 14 bases sitting between them. This chain's CDR3 is CASSVEGGFSGNTIYF. CDR3 in DNA: TGTGCCAGCAGCGTCGAGGGCGGCTTCTCTGGAAACACCATATATTTT. Supplemented by reference TRBV13 and TRBJ1-3, the full variable domain reads AAGVIQSPRHLIKEKRETATLKCYPIPRHDTVYWYQQGPGQDPQFLISFYEKMQSDKGSIPDRFSAQQFSDYHSELNMSSLELGDSALYFCASSVEGGFSGNTIYFGEGSWLTVV.

CDR3 bases: TGTGCCAGCTCACCACCGAAATCCTACTTCACCGGGGAGCTGTTTTTT. As protein: CASSPPKSYFTGELFF. The chain couples TRBV18 to TRBJ2-2, with D uncertain. The V gene's germline CDR1 is KGHSH and CDR2 LQKENI. CDR3 size: 16 residues. V lost 0 bases and J lost 4, with 12 bases in between. The entire variable domain, with the rest obtained from reference TRBV18 and TRBJ2-2, is as follows: NAGVMQNPRHLVRRRGQEARLRCSPMKGHSHVYWYRQLPEEGLKFMVYLQKENIIDESGMPKERFSAEFPKEGPSILRIQQVVRGDSAAYFCASSPPKSYFTGELFFGEGSRLTVL.

The rearrangement uses TRBV9 and TRBJ1-2, with unresolved D. Trimming cost V 0 bases and J 0 bases, with 6 bases left between them. CDR3 size: 14 residues. Germline V lookup: CDR1 SGDLS, CDR2 YYNGEE. CDR3 in DNA: TGTGCCAGCAGCGTAGGCAACCCTAACTATGGCTACACCTTC. Protein sequence: CASSVGNPNYGYTF.

The chain couples TRBV19 to TRBJ2-1; D possibly corresponds to TRBD1 (6 bases). The germline V gene has CDR1 LNHDA and CDR2 SQIVND (reference sequence). This CDR3 contains 12 residues. Trimming took 9 bases from V and 4 from J, leaving 10 bases between them. The CDR3 protein is CASLDRYNEQFF. CDR3 bases: TGTGCCAGCCTTGACAGGTACAATGAGCAGTTCTTC.

In its sample, this clone was seen a few times. The V gene is TRBV4-3, the J gene TRBJ2-1; D may be TRBD1 (5 bases). The V end was cut by 0 bases, the J end by 0 bases, with 9 bases between. This CDR3 has 16 residues. Germline CDR1 is LGHNA and CDR2 is YSLEER. The CDR3 region has the DNA TGCGCCAGCAGCCAAGATAGACAGAGCTCCTACAATGAGCAGTTCTTC. Translated: CASSQDRQSSYNEQFF.

The chain recombines TRBV6-6 with TRBJ2-2; 10 nucleotides align to TRBD2. V trimming: 2 bases; J trimming: 6 bases; junction bases outside the gene matches: 3. Germline CDR1 MNHNY, CDR2 SVGAGI (reference sequence). There are 15 residues in the CDR3. Here the CDR3 reads CASSYGLAGAGELFF. The CDR3 DNA is TGTGCCAGCAGTTACGGGCTAGCGGGGGCCGGGGAGCTGTTTTTT.

This clone was observed once. The chain links TRBV5-1 to TRBJ1-2; 8 nucleotides align to TRBD1. CDR3 length: 15 residues. Losses at the gene ends were 1 base for V and 3 bases for J; bases not matched to a gene: 5. CDR1 is SGHRS, CDR2 YFSETQ, per germline. CDR3 loop: CASSLSSGGDYGYTF. The CDR3 DNA is TGCGCCAGCAGCTTGTCGTCAGGGGGCGACTATGGCTACACCTTC.

The chain recombines TRBV6-1 with TRBJ1-6; TRBD1 matches at 7 bases. Germline-derived CDR1 and CDR2 are MNHNS and SASEGT. Losses at the gene ends were 2 bases for V and 7 bases for J; bases not matched to a gene: 11. The CDR3 has 17 residues. The CDR3 protein is CASSEPGRGLRNSPLHF. The CDR3 coding sequence is TGTGCCAGCAGTGAACCGGGGAGGGGGCTAAGAAATTCACCCCTCCACTTT.

This chain connects TRBV13 to TRBJ2-1; the D gene is possibly TRBD2 (5 bases). Germline CDR1 PRHDT, CDR2 FYEKMQ (reference sequence). Trimming removed 5 bases from V and 10 bases from J, with 12 bases in between. The CDR3 is 12 residues long. Here the CDR3 DNA reads TGTGCCAGCAGCCCACAGTCGGGGGAGCAGTTCTTC. This codes for CASSPQSGEQFF.

The chain carries TRBV12-2 and TRBJ1-2; the table assigns TRBD1, which was not confirmed against the DNA. TRBV12-2 is deemed a pseudogene. The CDR3 is 12 amino acids. CDR3 region: CASTRKGYGYTF. In nucleotides, the CDR3 is TGTGCAAGTACCCGAAAGGGGTATGGCTACACCTTC.

V usage is TRBV27 and J usage is TRBJ1-6, with D tentatively TRBD1 (5 bases). CDR1 and CDR2 from the germline V gene are MNHEY and SMNVEV (reference sequence). CDR3 length: 15 amino acids. Trimming removed 6 bases at V and 7 bases at J, with 16 bases between. The CDR3 DNA follows: TGTGCCAGCAGCCGGGTCGGGACCTTCAATTCACCCCTCCACTTT. As protein: CASSRVGTFNSPLHF.

Here the CDR3 reads CASSAVHGENYEQYF. The CDR3, as DNA: TGTGCCAGCAGTGCCGTACACGGAGAAAACTACGAGCAGTACTTC. The rearrangement uses TRBV7-9 and TRBJ2-7, with no clear D. Germline V gene data show CDR1 as SEHNR and CDR2 as FQNEAQ (reference sequence). This CDR3 spans 15 amino acids. V lost 6 bases to trimming and J lost 3 bases, with 18 bases between them.

The genes are TRBV6-6 and TRBJ1-5; 10 nucleotides align to TRBD1. Germline assignment: CDR1 MNHNY and CDR2 SVGAGI (reference sequence). The V segment lost 6 bases and the J segment 1 base; nucleotides outside the gene matches: 3. The CDR3 runs to 15 residues. The CDR3 coding sequence is TGTGCCAGCAGCTTGACAGGGGGCAGCAATCAGCCCCAGCATTTT. Residues: CASSLTGGSNQPQHF.

This rearrangement joins TRBV4-3 to TRBJ1-4; no clear D. V was trimmed by 2 bases and J by 0 bases, leaving 10 bases between them. Germline V gene sequence: CDR1 LGHNA, CDR2 YSLEER. The CDR3 length is 16 residues. This CDR3 is CASSQSPGSTNEKLFF. The CDR3 region has the DNA TGCGCCAGCAGCCAATCCCCAGGTTCAACTAATGAAAAACTGTTTTTT.

This clone was detected once. V usage is TRBV4-3 and J usage is TRBJ1-1; unclear D gene. The ends were cut back, 0 bases at V and 0 bases at J, with 11 bases in the middle. CDR3 size: 16 residues. Looked up from germline, CDR1 is LGHNA and CDR2 is YSLEER. This chain's CDR3 is CASSQDALDMNTEAFF. DNA of the CDR3: TGCGCCAGCAGCCAAGATGCGCTTGATATGAACACTGAAGCTTTCTTT.